Listed below are T cell receptor beta chains from one sample, sequenced in a study of regulatory T cells in long-lasting Graves disease. TCRdb passed the multiplex PCR reads through MiXCR, listing each CDR3 protein once. The sample contains about 660,000 distinct CDR3 sequences, around 32% of which appear only once. The sequencing used peripheral blood mononuclear cells (PBMCs), collected when the disease was refractory, from a patient treated with antithyroid drugs. The receptor set was obtained from a female donor with Graves disease. Each CDR3 is given with its conserved first and last residue. Fields, in order: D gene, clone size, V gene, J gene, CDR3 DNA, CDR3 protein. The D gene is left open where the match is weak. Clone size appears in some rows only: once, few, many, or a class for an expanded clone.

d_gene: -; abundance: -; v_gene: TRBV6-1; j_gene: TRBJ1-5; CDR3nt: TGTGCCAGCAAATACGTCCGGACACCAAATCAGCCCCAGCATTTT; CDR3aa: CASKYVRTPNQPQHF
d_gene: -; abundance: -; v_gene: TRBV7-2; j_gene: TRBJ1-3; CDR3nt: TGTGCCAGCAGCTTATCCGGGCAACGGGGTGGAAACACCATATATTTT; CDR3aa: CASSLSGQRGGNTIYF
d_gene: -; abundance: few; v_gene: TRBV12-5; j_gene: TRBJ1-3; CDR3nt: TGTGCTAGTGGTTTGGTACGAGGGGCCGCGGGCAGAGGAAACACCATATATTTT; CDR3aa: CASGLVRGAAGRGNTIYF
d_gene: TRBD1; abundance: few; v_gene: TRBV5-1; j_gene: TRBJ1-4; CDR3nt: TGCGCCAGCAGCCTAGGACAGGGGGATTTAGGTTTTGAAAAACTGTTTTTT; CDR3aa: CASSLGQGDLGFEKLFF
d_gene: TRBD2; abundance: -; v_gene: TRBV12-3/TRBV12-4; j_gene: TRBJ2-2; CDR3nt: TGTGCCAGCAGTCTGACTAGCAGCTACACCGGGGAGCTGTTTTTT; CDR3aa: CASSLTSSYTGELFF
d_gene: TRBD2; abundance: many; v_gene: TRBV2; j_gene: TRBJ2-5; CDR3nt: TGTGCCAGCAGTGAAGGGCGAGCGGGAGGTCGTGAGACCCAGTACTTC; CDR3aa: CASSEGRAGGRETQYF
d_gene: -; abundance: -; v_gene: TRBV3-1; j_gene: TRBJ1-1; CDR3nt: TGTGCCACTATAGCCCCGGGCACTGAAGCTTTCTTT; CDR3aa: CATIAPGTEAFF
d_gene: -; abundance: few; v_gene: TRBV27; j_gene: TRBJ1-3; CDR3nt: TGTGCCAGCCGGGGTCTCGACTCTGGAAACACCATATATTTT; CDR3aa: CASRGLDSGNTIYF
d_gene: -; abundance: -; v_gene: TRBV29-1; j_gene: TRBJ1-3; CDR3nt: TGCAGCGTACGACGGTCCACGGGAAACACCATATATTTT; CDR3aa: CSVRRSTGNTIYF
d_gene: TRBD1; abundance: -; v_gene: TRBV29-1; j_gene: TRBJ2-7; CDR3nt: TGCAGCGTTGAAACGACAGGGTACGAGCAGTACTTC; CDR3aa: CSVETTGYEQYF
d_gene: -; abundance: -; v_gene: TRBV27; j_gene: TRBJ1-2; CDR3nt: TGTGCCAGCAGTTTATCCAGGGATCAGGGCTACACCTTC; CDR3aa: CASSLSRDQGYTF
d_gene: TRBD1; abundance: few; v_gene: TRBV27; j_gene: TRBJ1-5; CDR3nt: TGTGCCAGCAGCACTACCGGAACAGGGGGGAGCCAGCCCCAGCATTTT; CDR3aa: CASSTTGTGGSQPQHF
d_gene: TRBD1; abundance: few; v_gene: TRBV28; j_gene: TRBJ1-4; CDR3nt: TGTGCCAGCAGTTTAGAAAGACTGGGACAGCTTAATGAAAAACTGTTTTTT; CDR3aa: CASSLERLGQLNEKLFF
d_gene: -; abundance: few; v_gene: TRBV7-9; j_gene: TRBJ2-5; CDR3nt: TGTGCCAGCAGCTTTGGCAGTGAAGAGACCCAGTACTTC; CDR3aa: CASSFGSEETQYF
d_gene: -; abundance: -; v_gene: TRBV5-1; j_gene: TRBJ1-2; CDR3nt: TGCGCCAGCAGCACGGGACTGAGCTATGGCTACACCTTC; CDR3aa: CASSTGLSYGYTF
d_gene: -; abundance: once; v_gene: TRBV19; j_gene: TRBJ2-3; CDR3nt: TGTGCCAGTAGTATAGCTACACCGAGGCCCACAGATACGCAGTATTTT; CDR3aa: CASSIATPRPTDTQYF
d_gene: -; abundance: -; v_gene: TRBV25-1; j_gene: TRBJ1-1; CDR3nt: TGTGCCAGCAGTGAGACAATGAGAGGGGTCACTGAAGCTTTCTTT; CDR3aa: CASSETMRGVTEAFF
d_gene: TRBD1; abundance: -; v_gene: TRBV7-9; j_gene: TRBJ2-7; CDR3nt: TGTGCCAGCAGCCAACTCTTGGGGGACAGGTCCTACGAGCAGTACTTC; CDR3aa: CASSQLLGDRSYEQYF
d_gene: TRBD2; abundance: -; v_gene: TRBV9; j_gene: TRBJ2-1; CDR3nt: TGTGCCAGCAGCGCCTCGGGACTAGCGGGAGATGAGCAGTTCTTC; CDR3aa: CASSASGLAGDEQFF
d_gene: -; abundance: -; v_gene: TRBV28; j_gene: TRBJ1-6; CDR3nt: TGTGCCAGCAGTTTATATCGCCAGGGTGACCCTTATAATTCACCCCTCCACTTT; CDR3aa: CASSLYRQGDPYNSPLHF
d_gene: -; abundance: -; v_gene: TRBV7-9; j_gene: TRBJ2-7; CDR3nt: TGTGCCAGCAGATCAACCCCCAGTGACGAGCAGTACTTC; CDR3aa: CASRSTPSDEQYF
d_gene: -; abundance: many; v_gene: TRBV2; j_gene: TRBJ2-7; CDR3nt: TGTGCCGCACAGGCAGGGCCCCCCTACGAGCAGTACTTC; CDR3aa: CAAQAGPPYEQYF
d_gene: -; abundance: many; v_gene: TRBV30; j_gene: TRBJ1-2; CDR3nt: TGTGCCTGGAGCGAGGGGGTACTCGATGGCTACACCTTC; CDR3aa: CAWSEGVLDGYTF
d_gene: -; abundance: -; v_gene: TRBV5-1; j_gene: TRBJ2-7; CDR3nt: TGCGCCAGCAGCTTGGATCTAGCGAACACCTACGAGCAGTACTTC; CDR3aa: CASSLDLANTYEQYF
d_gene: -; abundance: few; v_gene: TRBV9; j_gene: TRBJ1-5; CDR3nt: TGTGCCAGCAGCGTAGGGGCTTCGGGGAATCAGCCCCAGCATTTT; CDR3aa: CASSVGASGNQPQHF
d_gene: -; abundance: many; v_gene: TRBV28; j_gene: TRBJ2-5; CDR3nt: TGTGCCAGCATTCCCGCCCGGGGGACCCAGTACTTC; CDR3aa: CASIPARGTQYF
d_gene: -; abundance: -; v_gene: TRBV10-3; j_gene: TRBJ1-3; CDR3nt: TGTGCCATCAGTGATTTGGACGGCTCTGGAAACACCATATATTTT; CDR3aa: CAISDLDGSGNTIYF
d_gene: -; abundance: few; v_gene: TRBV30; j_gene: TRBJ1-1; CDR3nt: TGTGCCTGGACCAAGGCCCCGAACACTGAAGCTTTCTTT; CDR3aa: CAWTKAPNTEAFF
d_gene: -; abundance: few; v_gene: TRBV29-1; j_gene: TRBJ1-5; CDR3nt: TGCAGCGTTGGACAGGATAGCAGTGGGGCCCAGCATTTT; CDR3aa: CSVGQDSSGAQHF
d_gene: -; abundance: many; v_gene: TRBV28; j_gene: TRBJ1-4; CDR3nt: TGTGCCAGCAGTTGGTCCCCCGCGGACGGCCCAACCGATAAGATGTTTTTT; CDR3aa: CASSWSPADGPTDKMFF
d_gene: TRBD1; abundance: -; v_gene: TRBV19; j_gene: TRBJ1-1; CDR3nt: TGTGCCAGTAGTATTCACAGGGACAGGACGAACACTGAAGCTTTCTTT; CDR3aa: CASSIHRDRTNTEAFF
d_gene: TRBD2; abundance: -; v_gene: TRBV20-1; j_gene: TRBJ2-7; CDR3nt: TGCAGTGCTCTGGGACTAGCGGGAGGCTACGAGCAGTACTTC; CDR3aa: CSALGLAGGYEQYF
d_gene: TRBD2; abundance: few; v_gene: TRBV5-1; j_gene: TRBJ2-5; CDR3nt: TGCGCCAGCAGCATCAATAGCGGGAGCGACGAGACCCAGTACTTC; CDR3aa: CASSINSGSDETQYF
d_gene: TRBD1; abundance: -; v_gene: TRBV27; j_gene: TRBJ1-5; CDR3nt: TGTGCCAGCAGTTTATTGGGACAGGTACTTGACAATCAGCCCCAGCATTTT; CDR3aa: CASSLLGQVLDNQPQHF
d_gene: -; abundance: few; v_gene: TRBV12-3/TRBV12-4; j_gene: TRBJ2-5; CDR3nt: TGTGCCAGCAGTTTGAAGGGTTTTGGGGTGGAGACCCAGTACTTC; CDR3aa: CASSLKGFGVETQYF
d_gene: TRBD2; abundance: many; v_gene: TRBV28; j_gene: TRBJ2-4; CDR3nt: TGTGCCAGCAGTTCGGGGGGAGAGGCCAAAAACATTCAGTACTTC; CDR3aa: CASSSGGEAKNIQYF
d_gene: -; abundance: -; v_gene: TRBV6-9; j_gene: TRBJ1-2; CDR3nt: TGTGCCAGCAGTTTGAGGGAGCTCCATGGCTACACCTTC; CDR3aa: CASSLRELHGYTF
d_gene: -; abundance: -; v_gene: TRBV9; j_gene: TRBJ2-7; CDR3nt: TGTGCCAGCAGCGTAGGACCGGGGGGCGTTTACGAGCAGTACTTC; CDR3aa: CASSVGPGGVYEQYF
d_gene: -; abundance: many; v_gene: TRBV29-1; j_gene: TRBJ1-4; CDR3nt: TGCAGCGCCCGACACCCAACTAATGAAAAACTGTTTTTT; CDR3aa: CSARHPTNEKLFF
d_gene: -; abundance: -; v_gene: TRBV6-2/TRBV6-3; j_gene: TRBJ1-2; CDR3nt: TGTGCCAGCAGTGAGAGGGTCTATGGCTGCACCTTC; CDR3aa: CASSERVYGCTF
d_gene: -; abundance: -; v_gene: TRBV28; j_gene: TRBJ1-1; CDR3nt: TGTGCCAGCACAGGCAGGGTAGTTTTCCGGGCTTTCTTT; CDR3aa: CASTGRVVFRAFF
d_gene: TRBD2; abundance: few; v_gene: TRBV30; j_gene: TRBJ2-5; CDR3nt: TGTGCCTGGAGTGTTATGGGACTAGCGGGACCGGGGGGGGAGACCCAGTACTTC; CDR3aa: CAWSVMGLAGPGGETQYF
d_gene: -; abundance: -; v_gene: TRBV6-1; j_gene: TRBJ2-1; CDR3nt: TGTGCCAGCAGTGAAGATTACGGGAGCATCTACAATGAGCAGTTCTTC; CDR3aa: CASSEDYGSIYNEQFF
d_gene: -; abundance: many; v_gene: TRBV2; j_gene: TRBJ2-1; CDR3nt: TGTGCCAGCAGGGATTTTGGGGGCGCCTCGAACAATGAGCAGTTCTTC; CDR3aa: CASRDFGGASNNEQFF
d_gene: -; abundance: few; v_gene: TRBV6-1; j_gene: TRBJ2-2; CDR3nt: TGTGCCAGCAAAGCCCTAGCGTTCGGGGAGCTGTTTTTT; CDR3aa: CASKALAFGELFF
d_gene: -; abundance: -; v_gene: TRBV20-1; j_gene: TRBJ1-2; CDR3nt: TGCAGTGCAGGGCAGGGGATTTACGGCTACACCTTC; CDR3aa: CSAGQGIYGYTF
d_gene: -; abundance: -; v_gene: TRBV19; j_gene: TRBJ2-2; CDR3nt: TGTGCCAGTACGGCATACAACACCGGGGAGCTGTTTTTT; CDR3aa: CASTAYNTGELFF
d_gene: -; abundance: few; v_gene: TRBV27; j_gene: TRBJ2-2; CDR3nt: TGTGCCAGCAGTTTAAGGTTCGGCCCGAGGGGCACCGGGGAGCTGTTTTTT; CDR3aa: CASSLRFGPRGTGELFF
d_gene: -; abundance: -; v_gene: TRBV28; j_gene: TRBJ1-2; CDR3nt: TGTGCCAGCAGCCCGATACAGGGCCCCTATGGCTACACCTTC; CDR3aa: CASSPIQGPYGYTF
d_gene: -; abundance: -; v_gene: TRBV20-1; j_gene: TRBJ1-4; CDR3nt: TGCAGTGCTAGTGGGCACGGCGTAACTACTGAAAAACTGTTTTTT; CDR3aa: CSASGHGVTTEKLFF
d_gene: TRBD1; abundance: many; v_gene: TRBV20-1; j_gene: TRBJ1-6; CDR3nt: TGCAGTGCTAGGGACAGGGGGCAAGGTTCACCCCTCCACTTT; CDR3aa: CSARDRGQGSPLHF
d_gene: -; abundance: few; v_gene: TRBV10-3; j_gene: TRBJ1-2; CDR3nt: TGTGCCATCAGTGTCGGGACACTCTATGGCTACACCTTC; CDR3aa: CAISVGTLYGYTF
d_gene: TRBD2; abundance: few; v_gene: TRBV20-1; j_gene: TRBJ2-4; CDR3nt: TGCAGTGCTAGAGCAAGACTAGCGGGAAATTGGGTGGCCAAAAACATTCAGTACTTC; CDR3aa: CSARARLAGNWVAKNIQYF